The 17 T cell receptor beta chains listed next were all sequenced from one sample in a study of graft-versus-host responses after intestinal transplantation. Antigens for these TCRs are unknown. Only in-frame clones appear in the TCRdb table, and some are missing; sequencing was by immunoSEQ multiplex PCR. Of about 50,000 clones listed, around 90% were seen once; the top ten hold almost 2.5%. The source was unstimulated CD4+ T cells sorted from spleen or lymph node cells, collected before transplant. All receptors derive from a human donor who was the organ donor for an intestinal transplant.

The chain uses TRBV7-2 and TRBJ1-1; TRBD1 agrees at 8 bases. Germline CDR1 SGHTA, CDR2 FQGNSA. Trimming took 5 bases from V and 4 from J; bases not matched to a gene: 6. The CDR3 has 14 residues. CDR3 sequence: CASSQIDRGTEAFF. As DNA, the CDR3 is TGTGCCAGCAGCCAAATAGACAGGGGCACTGAAGCTTTCTTT.

This sequence joins TRBV11-2 and TRBJ2-7; 13 nucleotides match TRBD2. The V and J ends lost 4 bases and 3 bases, in that order; junction bases with no gene match: 3. The CDR3 has 15 amino acids. CDR1 is SGHAT, CDR2 FQNNGV, per germline. The CDR3 loop reads CASSSRLAGGYEQYF. DNA for the CDR3: TGTGCCAGCAGCTCCAGACTAGCGGGAGGCTACGAGCAGTACTTC.

In its sample, this clone was seen a few times. The identical CDR3 is also encoded by other nucleotide sequences in the sample. The rearrangement uses TRBV9 and TRBJ2-3; D ambiguous. Germline V lookup: CDR1 SGDLS, CDR2 YYNGEE. This CDR3 is 15 amino acids long. The V gene lost 0 bases and the J gene lost 2 bases, with 10 bases spanning the gap. The DNA of the CDR3 is TGTGCCAGCAGCGTAGGGGGTCAGCCCACAGATACGCAGTATTTT. The encoded protein is CASSVGGQPTDTQYF.

The chain has TRBV27 and TRBJ1-5, with D possibly TRBD1 on 5 matching bases. Trimming removed 2 bases from V and 7 bases from J, with 12 bases in between. This CDR3 contains 14 residues. The germline CDR1 and CDR2 sequences are MNHEY and SMNVEV (reference sequence). The CDR3, as DNA: TGTGCCAGCAGTTTAGGGCCAGGGCCGCAGCCCCAGCATTTT. Translated, it gives CASSLGPGPQPQHF.

V and J are TRBV18 and TRBJ1-1, with D unresolved. The V end was cut by 2 bases, the J end by 11 bases, with 9 bases between. The CDR3 runs to 11 residues. Germline CDR1 and CDR2: KGHSH and LQKENI. CDR3 sequence reads: CASSPGSGAFF. The DNA for the CDR3 is TGTGCCAGCTCACCAGGGTCCGGCGCTTTCTTT.

The chain couples TRBV5-1 to TRBJ2-5, with 8 bases aligning to TRBD2. Trimming at V came to 0 bases and at J to 1 base, leaving 5 bases not matched to a gene. This CDR3 contains 16 residues. Germline V gives CDR1 SGHRS, CDR2 YFSETQ. This CDR3 is CASSLVNSGAQETQYF. CDR3 in DNA: TGCGCCAGCAGCTTGGTGAATAGCGGGGCCCAAGAGACCCAGTACTTC.

V gene TRBV10-2 combines with J gene TRBJ1-1, with 7 bases aligning to TRBD1. Germline CDR1 and CDR2: WSHSY and SAAADI. V shed 4 bases and J 1 base; nucleotides not matched to a gene: 3. The CDR3 runs to 14 residues. The CDR3 spells CASSVTGRNTEAFF. CDR3 sequence (DNA): TGCGCCAGCAGTGTGACAGGGAGGAACACTGAAGCTTTCTTT.

This chain links TRBV6-5 with TRBJ1-2; D not certain. The germline V gene has CDR1 MNHEY and CDR2 SVGAGI. The CDR3 spans 14 residues. Trimming left V 8 bases short and J 2 bases short, with 15 bases between. CDR3 in amino acids: CASALAGENYGYTF. In nucleotides, the CDR3 is TGTGCCAGCGCCCTAGCGGGAGAAAACTATGGCTACACCTTC.

The gene calls are TRBV30 and TRBJ2-7, with 10 bases fitting TRBD2. V was pared by 3 bases and J by 7 bases, with 12 bases of the junction left unmatched. CDR1 and CDR2 from the germline V gene are GTSNPN and SVGIG (reference sequence). The CDR3 sequence is 15 residues long. The CDR3, as DNA: TGTGCCTGGAGAAAAGCGGGAGGGCCTGCTGGGGAGCAGTACTTC. As protein: CAWRKAGGPAGEQYF.

A single count supports this clone. This rearrangement joins TRBV28 to TRBJ2-7, with no clear D. CDR1 MDHEN and CDR2 SYDVKM come from the germline V gene. Deletions cut 6 bases from V and 5 bases from J, with 14 bases between. This CDR3 spans 13 amino acids. In nucleotides, the CDR3 is TGTGCCAGCAGGTTTCCCACCCGGAACGAGCAGTACTTC. As protein: CASRFPTRNEQYF.

The gene calls are TRBV5-4 and TRBJ2-3; D gene uncertain. Looked up from germline, CDR1 is SGHNT and CDR2 is YYREEE (reference sequence). Trimming cost V 0 bases and J 3 bases, with 5 bases left between them. The CDR3 totals 13 residues. CDR3 sequence reads: CASSLVVTDTQYF. In DNA, the CDR3 is TGTGCCAGCAGCTTGGTGGTGACAGATACGCAGTATTTT.

The chain links TRBV14 to TRBJ2-2, with TRBD2 identical over 10 bases. Germline trimming cut 6 bases from V and 6 bases from J; bases unmatched to any gene: 7. This CDR3 is built from 15 residues. The V gene's germline CDR1 is SGHDN and CDR2 FVKESK. CDR3 nucleotide sequence: TGTGCCAGCAGATCCAGCGGGAGGGCCGCCGGGGAGCTGTTTTTT. Its translation: CASRSSGRAAGELFF.

The chain joins TRBV19 to TRBJ2-3, with 14 bases lining up with TRBD2. The CDR3 sequence is 16 residues long. Germline trimming cut 5 bases from V and 4 bases from J; bases unmatched to any gene: 5. CDR1 LNHDA and CDR2 SQIVND come from the germline V gene (reference sequence). The CDR3 DNA reads TGTGCCAGTAGTCCCCAGACTAGCGGGAGGGCAGATACGCAGTATTTT. It specifies CASSPQTSGRADTQYF.

The V and J genes are TRBV5-1 and TRBJ2-7; TRBD2 aligns across 9 bases. Germline CDR1 and CDR2: SGHRS and YFSETQ. The ends lost 0 bases at V and 3 bases at J; junction bases unmatched: 10. This CDR3 comprises 17 residues. The chain's CDR3 is CASSLGSRASGVYEQYF. The DNA of the CDR3 is TGCGCCAGCAGCTTGGGGAGTAGGGCTAGCGGGGTCTACGAGCAGTACTTC.

The chain carries TRBV7-9 and TRBJ1-2, with 11 positions matching TRBD1. CDR1 is SEHNR and CDR2 is FQNEAQ in the germline V gene (reference sequence). V trimming: 5 bases; J trimming: 13 bases; junction bases outside the gene matches: 9. The CDR3 consists of 13 residues. The CDR3 nucleotides are TGTGCCAGCAGCCCCGGGACAGGGGGAAGGAGCACCTTC. Its protein product is CASSPGTGGRSTF.

The rearrangement links TRBV5-1 to TRBJ2-1; 14 nucleotides align to TRBD2. CDR1 is SGHRS, CDR2 YFSETQ, per germline. The CDR3 contains 15 residues. V gave up 4 bases and J gave up 6 bases; unmatched junction bases: 3. The DNA of the CDR3 is TGCGCCAGCAGCATAGGGACTAGCGGGAGCAATGAGCAGTTCTTC. As protein: CASSIGTSGSNEQFF.

The rearrangement links TRBV5-8 to TRBJ2-7; perhaps TRBD2 as D (6 bases). In germline, CDR1 is SGHTS, CDR2 YDEGEE. This CDR3 has 17 residues. V was shortened by 0 bases and J by 0 bases, with 16 bases between the two germline ends. The CDR3 protein is CASSLAGGRLASYEQYF. The CDR3 DNA reads TGTGCCAGCAGCTTGGCCGGAGGGCGGCTAGCCTCCTACGAGCAGTACTTC. Filled out from reference TRBV5-8 and TRBJ2-7, the complete variable domain reads EAGVTQSPTHLIKTRGQQATLRCSPISGHTSVYWYQQALGLGLQFLLWYDEGEERNRGNFPPRFSGRQFPNYSSELNVNALELEDSALYLCASSLAGGRLASYEQYFGPGTRLTVT.